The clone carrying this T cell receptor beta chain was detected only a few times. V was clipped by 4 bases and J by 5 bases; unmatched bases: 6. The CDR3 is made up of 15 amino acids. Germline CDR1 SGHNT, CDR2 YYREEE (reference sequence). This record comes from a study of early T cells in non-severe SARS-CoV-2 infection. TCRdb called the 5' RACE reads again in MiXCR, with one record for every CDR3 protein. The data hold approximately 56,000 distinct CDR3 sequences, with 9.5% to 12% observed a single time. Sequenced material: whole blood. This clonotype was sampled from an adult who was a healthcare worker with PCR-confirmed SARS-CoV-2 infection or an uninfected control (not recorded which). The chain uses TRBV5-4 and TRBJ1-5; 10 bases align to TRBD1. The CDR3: CASSGPGTGDQPQHF. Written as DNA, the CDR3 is TGTGCCAGCAGCGGGCCTGGGACAGGGGATCAGCCCCAGCATTTT. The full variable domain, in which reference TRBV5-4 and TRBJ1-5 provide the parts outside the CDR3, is ETGVTQSPTHLIKTRGQQVTLRCSSQSGHNTVSWYQQALGQGPQFIFQYYREEENGRGNFPPRFSGLQFPNYSSELNVNALELDDSALYLCASSGPGTGDQPQHFGDGTRLSIL.